Listed below are T cell receptor beta chains from one sample, sequenced in a study of T cell repertoires in cytomegalovirus infection. These receptors' antigens are unknown. Each CDR3 protein is one row after TCRdb ran MiXCR on the reads. The sample contains 830,000 or so distinct CDR3 sequences, roughly 33% of which appear only once. The sequencing here drew on cultured CD8+ T cells from PBMCs, taken from culture after CMV antigen stimulation. These receptors originate from a human donor in good health (CMV status not recorded). Some clones in this sample may be carry-over from other donors' samples. CDR3s include the opening cysteine and the closing phenylalanine or tryptophan. Each record gives: CDR3 DNA, CDR3 protein, V gene, J gene, D gene, clone size. The D gene is left open where the match is weak. Part of the rows lack a size; the others show once, few, many or a class for expanded clones.

TGTGCCAGCAGCTCTACCGGGACCCGCGGAGAGACCCAGTACTTC	CASSSTGTRGETQYF	TRBV7-2	TRBJ2-5	.	many
TGCGCCAGCAGCTTGACGACCACCGGGGAGCTGTTTTTT	CASSLTTTGELFF	TRBV5-1	TRBJ2-2	.	.
TGTGCCAGCAAGGGTCCTCAAGAGACCCAGTACTTC	CASKGPQETQYF	TRBV6-5	TRBJ2-5	.	few
TGTGCCAGCACCACCGGGACTGGCCGCCAGTTTAAAGCTTTCTTT	CASTTGTGRQFKAFF	TRBV12-3/TRBV12-4	TRBJ1-1	.	many
TGTGCCAGCAGCCATCTAGCTAATGAGCAGTTCTTC	CASSHLANEQFF	TRBV4-2	TRBJ2-1	.	few
TGTGCCAGTAGTATAAACCAGACCTACGAGCAGTACTTC	CASSINQTYEQYF	TRBV19	TRBJ2-7	.	once
TGTGCCAGCACCCCCGAGGAGTTCAGTTCAGAGACCCAGTACTTC	CASTPEEFSSETQYF	TRBV28	TRBJ2-5	.	.
TGTGCCACCTCCCCGGGGCCCGACTACAATGAGCAGTTCTTC	CATSPGPDYNEQFF	TRBV6-2/TRBV6-3	TRBJ2-1	.	.
TGTGCCAGCAGTGAATTCGGTCAGGGCTACAATGAGCAGTTCTTC	CASSEFGQGYNEQFF	TRBV2	TRBJ2-1	.	.
TGTGCCAGCAGTTACACCGATCCGGGACAGGGCTACACTGAAGCTTTCTTT	CASSYTDPGQGYTEAFF	TRBV6-2/TRBV6-3	TRBJ1-1	TRBD1	.
TGTGCCAGCAGCTTAGTTATAGGGGGAAACCAAGAGACCCAGTACTTC	CASSLVIGGNQETQYF	TRBV11-1	TRBJ2-5	.	.
TGTGCCAGCAGTGAAGCGCGGCCTACCACAGATACGCAGTATTTT	CASSEARPTTDTQYF	TRBV2	TRBJ2-3	.	.
TGTGCCAGCAGCCCATGGACAGGTGGCACTGAAGCTTTCTTT	CASSPWTGGTEAFF	TRBV11-2	TRBJ1-1	TRBD1	.
TGTGCCAGCTCGGACAACAGGTTAACTAACTATGGCTACACCTTC	CASSDNRLTNYGYTF	TRBV18	TRBJ1-2	.	.
TGTGCCAGTAGCGTAAGAGGAGCGGGGGACTATGGCTACACCTTC	CASSVRGAGDYGYTF	TRBV9	TRBJ1-2	.	few
TGCAGTGCTAGAGGGGGACAGGGCCCACGTTACAATGAGCAGTTCTTC	CSARGGQGPRYNEQFF	TRBV20-1	TRBJ2-1	TRBD1	once
TGCGCCAGCAGTGACCTCCCGGGGGGGTCTGAGCAGTACTTC	CASSDLPGGSEQYF	TRBV10-2	TRBJ2-7	TRBD2	.
TGTGCCAGCAGCGGCGTAGTAATAGCCGGCAATCAGCCCCAGCATTTT	CASSGVVIAGNQPQHF	TRBV6-2/TRBV6-3	TRBJ1-5	.	few
TGTGCCAGCAGCGAGCGCGGATCAAGGAGCTCCTACGAGCAGTACTTC	CASSERGSRSSYEQYF	TRBV7-9	TRBJ2-7	.	.
TGTGCCAGCAGCTTAGACGGGGGGGCGGTGGATACGCAGTATTTT	CASSLDGGAVDTQYF	TRBV7-2	TRBJ2-3	TRBD2	many
TGTGCCAGCAGTGAATGGGTGGGGGAAAATCAGCCCCAGCATTTT	CASSEWVGENQPQHF	TRBV2	TRBJ1-5	.	.
TGTGCCAGCAGCCATCTGACTAGCGGGGGAGGAGATACGCAGTATTTT	CASSHLTSGGGDTQYF	TRBV7-9	TRBJ2-3	TRBD2	.
TGTGCCAGCAGCTTACCGCCGGGGGAGGATGAAAAACTGTTTTTT	CASSLPPGEDEKLFF	TRBV12-3/TRBV12-4	TRBJ1-4	.	.
TGTGCCAGCAGCCAAGTCGGGACAGCTGAAGCTTTCTTT	CASSQVGTAEAFF	TRBV14	TRBJ1-1	TRBD1	few
TGTGCCAGTAGTTCAGGACAAGATTTTCTATCCCGAGGCTACACCTTC	CASSSGQDFLSRGYTF	TRBV19	TRBJ1-2	.	.
TGTGCTAGTGGTCCCGGGGCAGGGACTAAAGATGGCTACACCTTC	CASGPGAGTKDGYTF	TRBV12-5	TRBJ1-2	.	.
TGTGCCATCAGTGAAACTAGCGGGGGGACATATGAGCAGTTCTTC	CAISETSGGTYEQFF	TRBV10-3	TRBJ2-1	TRBD2	.
TGTGCCAGCAGCTTATCTGGACAGGCCCTAGTTGGGGACAACGTCCTGACTTTC	CASSLSGQALVGDNVLTF	TRBV5-6	TRBJ2-6	TRBD1	.
TGTGCCAGCAGCCCCAGGGCAATCGGGGAGCTGTTTTTT	CASSPRAIGELFF	TRBV7-9	TRBJ2-2	.	.
TGTGCCAGCAGCTTAGAACCGGGGTTGAGTCCAGATACGCAGTATTTT	CASSLEPGLSPDTQYF	TRBV11-2	TRBJ2-3	.	.
TGCGCCAGCAGGAGGACAACGAACACTGAAGCTTTCTTT	CASRRTTNTEAFF	TRBV4-3	TRBJ1-1	.	.
TGTGCCAGCAGTGAAAGGACAGGATACAATGAGCAGTTCTTC	CASSERTGYNEQFF	TRBV6-1	TRBJ2-1	TRBD1	.
TGCGGGTGGAGCGGGGCTCCGGAGTCCTACAATGAGCAGTTCTTC	CGWSGAPESYNEQFF	TRBV20-1	TRBJ2-1	TRBD2	.
TGTGCCAGCAGCTTTATGGATTATACGCAGTATTTT	CASSFMDYTQYF	TRBV11-2	TRBJ2-3	.	.
TGTGCCACCAGCACTCATAGCGGGTTGACAGATACGCAGTATTTT	CATSTHSGLTDTQYF	TRBV15	TRBJ2-3	TRBD2	.
TGCGCCAGCAGCCAACCTACGGGCACCGGGGAGCTGTTTTTT	CASSQPTGTGELFF	TRBV4-3	TRBJ2-2	.	many
TGTGCCAGCTCGCTATTTGACCTCCACTTT	CASSLFDLHF	TRBV7-9	TRBJ1-6	.	few
TGTGCCAGCAGCTTGACTAGACAGGCCGAAGGGACCGGGGAGCTGTTTTTT	CASSLTRQAEGTGELFF	TRBV7-9	TRBJ2-2	.	.
TGTGCCAGCAGCTTAGTTCCTACTAGCGCCTACAATGAGCAGTTCTTC	CASSLVPTSAYNEQFF	TRBV7-8	TRBJ2-1	TRBD2	few
TGTGCCAGCAGCTCGGTCCGGGACATGGCCAACTACGAGCAGTACTTC	CASSSVRDMANYEQYF	TRBV7-9	TRBJ2-7	.	few
TGTGCCAGCAGTACCCCTATCCGGGACTACACCGGGGAGCTGTTTTTT	CASSTPIRDYTGELFF	TRBV6-1	TRBJ2-2	.	.
TGTGCCAGCAGGCTCGTCTCGAACACCGGGGAGCTGTTTTTT	CASRLVSNTGELFF	TRBV12-3/TRBV12-4	TRBJ2-2	.	.
TGTGCCATCAGTCTCGAGGGCCCTAACTATGGCTACACCTTC	CAISLEGPNYGYTF	TRBV10-3	TRBJ1-2	.	few
TGTGCCAGCAGTTTCTGGGGCTTTTACAATGAGCAGTTCTTC	CASSFWGFYNEQFF	TRBV12-3/TRBV12-4	TRBJ2-1	.	.
TGTGCCGGCAGTTCCAAAAGCGCTTATATAGCCAAAAACATTCAGTACTTC	CAGSSKSAYIAKNIQYF	TRBV12-3/TRBV12-4	TRBJ2-4	.	.
TGTGCCACCCCGGGGAGGAAGGACAGGGGGCTCTATGGCTACACCTTC	CATPGRKDRGLYGYTF	TRBV2	TRBJ1-2	TRBD1	.
TGTGCCAGTATCCCCCGACCTGAGGACAGGGGGCGTGGGGACACTGAAGCTTTCTTT	CASIPRPEDRGRGDTEAFF	TRBV19	TRBJ1-1	TRBD1	many
TGTGCCAGTAGTGTAGGGACACCAGCCTACAATGAGCAGTTCTTC	CASSVGTPAYNEQFF	TRBV19	TRBJ2-1	.	.
TGTGCCAGCAGCCAAGAACCTCCCGGCAATGAAAAACTGTTTTTT	CASSQEPPGNEKLFF	TRBV4-1	TRBJ1-4	.	.